The 15 T cell receptor beta chains in this list originate from one sample, sequenced in a study of monozygotic twins with inflammatory bowel disease. TCRdb reanalyzed the 5' RACE reads and collapses them to one entry per CDR3 protein, without DNA. The sample spans around 370,000 distinct CDR3 sequences; the ten largest clones claim roughly 2.6%. Sequencing was performed on blood. The receptor set was obtained from a human donor with ulcerative colitis or Crohn's disease, or a healthy co-twin of an affected twin (not recorded which).

The chain recombines TRBV6-2 or TRBV6-3 with TRBJ2-2. Germline assignment: CDR1 MNHEY and CDR2 SVGEGT. There are 12 residues in the CDR3. The CDR3 spells CASKSSTGELFF.

The rearrangement links TRBV6-2 or TRBV6-3 to TRBJ2-3; TCRdb indicates TRBD2, and absent DNA this call remains unverified. Looked up from germline, CDR1 is MNHEY and CDR2 is SVGEGT. CDR3 length equals 15 residues. This CDR3 reads CASSYSGVITDTQYF.

The rearrangement uses TRBV4-2 and TRBJ1-2; absent DNA, TCRdb's TRBD1 call cannot be checked. This CDR3 contains 14 residues. Per the germline V gene, CDR1 is LGHNA and CDR2 is YNFKEQ. The CDR3 sequence is CASSQPRGTGGYTF.

This CDR3 is CASSFQYLEQYF. The V and J genes are TRBV12-3 or TRBV12-4 and TRBJ2-7. This CDR3 spans 12 amino acids.

The chain uses TRBV4-3 and TRBJ2-3; the TRBD1 assignment by TCRdb is unverifiable without DNA. There are 15 residues in the CDR3. Germline-derived CDR1 and CDR2 are LGHNA and YSLEER. CDR3 sequence: CASSLRDRGSDTQYF.

The chain links TRBV29-1 to TRBJ1-2; there is no DNA to check the TCRdb D call of TRBD1. Germline V gives CDR1 SQVTM, CDR2 ANQGSEA. The CDR3 is 17 residues long. This chain's CDR3 is CSVMDRAKYPKHYGYTF.

V gene TRBV27 combines with J gene TRBJ2-2; TCRdb's D call, TRBD2, is unchecked because there is no DNA. The germline gives CDR1 MNHEY, CDR2 SMNVEV (reference sequence). The CDR3 length is 16 residues. This CDR3 is CATASSDYLNTGELFF.

The rearrangement uses TRBV12-3 or TRBV12-4 and TRBJ1-6; there is no DNA to check the TCRdb D call of TRBD1. The CDR3 covers 18 residues. The CDR3 loop reads CASSFSHVLGMGDSPLHF.

This chain joins TRBV30 and TRBJ2-2; the TRBD1 assignment by TCRdb is unverifiable without DNA. CDR1 and CDR2 (germline): GTSNPN, SVGIG (reference sequence). The CDR3 contains 15 residues. This chain's CDR3 is CAWSLSGSDTGELFF. The full variable domain, with the rest looked up from reference TRBV30 and TRBJ2-2, is SQTIHQWPATLVQPVGSPLSLECTVEGTSNPNLYWYRQAAGRGLQLLFYSVGIGQISSEVPQNLSASRPQDRQFILSSKKLLLSDSGFYLCAWSLSGSDTGELFFGEGSRLTVL.

The chain links TRBV28 to TRBJ2-5. Germline CDR1 is MDHEN and CDR2 is SYDVKM. CDR3 size: 12 residues. CDR3 sequence: CASSAVGETQYF. Using reference TRBV28 and TRBJ2-5 for the parts outside the CDR3, the full variable domain is DVKVTQSSRYLVKRTGEKVFLECVQDMDHENMFWYRQDPGLGLRLIYFSYDVKMKEKGDIPEGYSVSREKKERFSLILESASTNQTSMYLCASSAVGETQYFGPGTRLLVL.

The chain recombines TRBV20-1 with TRBJ2-6. The germline V gene encodes CDR1 DFQATT and CDR2 SNEGSKA (reference sequence). The CDR3 is 15 amino acids. CDR3 residues: CSASERSSGANVLTF.

This rearrangement joins TRBV6-5 to TRBJ1-1; checking the TCRdb D call of TRBD1 is not possible without DNA. Germline CDR1 is MNHEY and CDR2 is SVGAGI. This CDR3 region has 12 residues. The CDR3 reads CASTAQGTEAFF.

The chain links TRBV20-1 to TRBJ1-1. This CDR3 has 14 amino acids. Germline loops: CDR1 DFQATT, CDR2 SNEGSKA (reference sequence). The CDR3 region is CSANTAPVNTEAFF.

The chain links TRBV11-2 to TRBJ2-5; TCRdb designates TRBD1, a call that cannot be tested without DNA. CDR3 length equals 15 residues. Germline V lookup: CDR1 SGHAT, CDR2 FQNNGV. The CDR3 spells CASSHPEGGKETQYF.

The chain has TRBV5-5 and TRBJ2-5. This CDR3 is built from 13 residues. In germline, CDR1 is SGHKS, CDR2 YYEKEE (reference sequence). CDR3 loop: CASSFEAQETQYF.